This T cell receptor beta chain was sequenced during a study of T cell changes during pregnancy in multiple sclerosis. This clone has just a few counts. Profiled with immunoSEQ multiplex PCR; TCRdb holds only in-frame clones, not every one. The table records about 40,000 clones, nearly 90% of them present only once. The CDR3 consists of 15 residues. The germline V gene encodes CDR1 KGHSH and CDR2 LQKENI. The V gene lost 4 bases and the J gene lost 0 bases, with 9 bases spanning the gap. Source: CD4+ T cells from peripheral blood mononuclear cells, taken in the first trimester of pregnancy. The V call is TRBV18, the J call TRBJ1-4; TRBD1 might be the D (6 bases). This TCR was recovered from a female donor with multiple sclerosis, enrolled in a pregnancy study. CDR3 sequence reads: CASSRGQSTNEKLFF. CDR3 bases: TGTGCCAGCTCACGAGGACAGTCAACTAATGAAAAACTGTTTTTT. The full variable domain, with the rest looked up from reference TRBV18 and TRBJ1-4, is NAGVMQNPRHLVRRRGQEARLRCSPMKGHSHVYWYRQLPEEGLKFMVYLQKENIIDESGMPKERFSAEFPKEGPSILRIQQVVRGDSAAYFCASSRGQSTNEKLFFGSGTQLSVL.